The 29 T cell receptor beta chains reported below all come from one sample, sequenced in a study of T cell clonality in common variable immunodeficiency. No antigen has been assigned to these receptors. Clones were sequenced by immunoSEQ multiplex PCR, and TCRdb holds only the in-frame ones, with some missing. Altogether fewer than 13,000 clones were found in the sample, and no singletons occur. The study's findings and limits: Reportedly, TCR beta sequences from common variable immunodeficiency showed fewer deletions and N-nucleotide insertions.

The sequenced sample consisted of peripheral blood mononuclear cells. Every receptor here comes from a human donor with common variable immunodeficiency.

This clone was counted between two and nine times. The read halts 3 residues ahead of the CDR3 end, with the missing end drawn from the germline J gene. V usage is TRBV20-1 and J usage is TRBJ2-1; D perhaps matches TRBD2 (6 bases). The CDR3 has 14 residues. The germline CDR1 and CDR2 sequences are DFQATT and SNEGSKA (reference sequence). V dropped 5 bases and J dropped 7 bases, with 18 bases sitting between them. Incomplete CDR3 DNA: TGCAGTGCTGGAAGGACTCCCGGGAGAAATGAG. It encodes CSAGRTPGRNE. The entire CDR3 reads CSAGRTPGRNEQFF.

This clone was picked up a small number of times. The CDR3 is cut off 3 residues early in the read; its end comes from the germline J gene. The gene calls are TRBV7-2 and TRBJ2-3; no reliable D call. Germline V gene sequence: CDR1 SGHTA, CDR2 FQGNSA. The CDR3 is 15 residues long. The ends were cut back, 3 bases at V and 0 bases at J, with 10 bases in the middle. CDR3 DNA (partial): TGTGCCAGCAGCTTTAGGGTAGGCAGCACAGATACG. It encodes CASSFRVGSTDT. The whole CDR3 is CASSFRVGSTDTQYF.

As concerns this clone: The CDR3 extends 3 residues past the end of the read, so its final part is completed from the germline J gene. The rearrangement uses TRBV18 and TRBJ2-1; D might be TRBD2 (6 bases). This CDR3 spans 16 amino acids. The V gene's germline CDR1 is KGHSH and CDR2 LQKENI. V was cut by 3 bases and J by 7 bases, with 19 bases left in between. CDR3 sequence reads: CASSPTAGQGPNEQFF. Incomplete CDR3 DNA: TGTGCCAGCTCACCCACCGCGGGGCAGGGCCCAAATGAG. The variable domain in full, with the rest retrieved from reference TRBV18 and TRBJ2-1, is NAGVMQNPRHLVRRRGQEARLRCSPMKGHSHVYWYRQLPEEGLKFMVYLQKENIIDESGMPKERFSAEFPKEGPSILRIQQVVRGDSAAYFCASSPTAGQGPNEQFFGPGTRLTVL.

By sample fraction, this clone is medium-sized. The sequence runs out 3 residues before the end of the CDR3; the remainder is reconstructed from the germline J gene. V usage is TRBV19 and J usage is TRBJ2-1; perhaps TRBD1 as D (7 bases). V was pared by 8 bases and J by 3 bases, with 11 bases between. This CDR3 has 13 residues. Germline CDR1 LNHDA, CDR2 SQIVND (reference sequence). CDR3 bases read: TGTGCCAGTGGCGGGACAGACTACAATGAG. Encoded protein: CASGGTDYNE. The CDR3, in full, reads CASGGTDYNEQFF. The full variable domain, rest sourced from reference TRBV19 and TRBJ2-1, is DGGITQSPKYLFRKEGQNVTLSCEQNLNHDAMYWYRQDPGQGLRLIYYSQIVNDFQKGDIAEGYSVSREKKESFPLTVTSAQKNPTAFYLCASGGTDYNEQFFGPGTRLTVL.

This clone was observed a few times. The missing CDR3 end, 3 residues past where the read stops, is filled in from the germline J gene. This chain joins TRBV30 and TRBJ2-5, with TRBD1 matching 8 bases. The trim removed 3 bases at V and 1 base at J, leaving 7 bases unmatched. Per the germline V gene, CDR1 is GTSNPN and CDR2 is SVGIG (reference sequence). This CDR3 spans 15 amino acids. The CDR3 sequence is CAWSRGRGPQETQYF. The CDR3 bases that were read are TGTGCCTGGAGCCGGGGCAGGGGGCCCCAAGAGACC.

Sample share makes this clone medium-sized. Coverage ceases 3 residues before the CDR3 finishes, and the germline J gene fills in the end. The chain uses TRBV29-1 and TRBJ2-2; weak D call: TRBD1 (5 bases). The V end was cut by 3 bases, the J end by 7 bases, with 12 bases between. CDR3 length equals 13 residues. In germline, CDR1 is SQVTM, CDR2 ANQGSEA. The covered CDR3 bases are TGCAGCGTTGATCCAGGGCTGGGCGGGGAG. Protein product: CSVDPGLGGE. The full CDR3 sequence reads CSVDPGLGGELFF.

This clone was seen a handful of times. With the read ending 3 residues before the CDR3 end, the germline J gene is used to fill in that end. The rearrangement joins TRBV5-1 to TRBJ2-5, with 8 bases lining up with TRBD2. Germline V lookup: CDR1 SGHRS, CDR2 YFSETQ. Unmatched junction bases numbered 6, after V lost 2 bases and J lost 0 bases. CDR3 length equals 16 residues. The CDR3 region is CASSFGGGGYQETQYF. Partial CDR3 DNA: TGCGCCAGCAGCTTTGGTGGCGGGGGGTACCAAGAGACC.

About this clone itself: The read terminates 3 residues before the CDR3 end, so the remaining end is supplied by the germline J gene. The chain combines TRBV19 with TRBJ2-5; TRBD1 agrees at 9 bases. CDR3 length: 16 residues. Looked up from germline, CDR1 is LNHDA and CDR2 is SQIVND (reference sequence). The ends lost 3 bases at V and 1 base at J; junction bases unmatched: 6. CDR3: CASSIRQGGGQETQYF. CDR3 DNA (partial): TGTGCCAGTAGTATCCGACAGGGGGGAGGCCAAGAGACC.

This clone was counted between two and nine times. The read stops 3 residues short of the end of the CDR3; the missing end is completed from the germline J gene. The genes are TRBV7-2 and TRBJ2-1; D not resolved. Germline values: CDR1 SGHTA, CDR2 FQGNSA. The CDR3 length is 12 residues. With 5 bases removed from V and 1 base from J, the gap between germline ends came to 3 bases. CDR3 region: CASSLSYNEQFF. The part of the CDR3 DNA that was read is TGTGCCAGCAGCCTATCCTACAATGAG.

This clone was observed a handful of times. The read comes to an end 3 residues before the CDR3 does, leaving the germline J gene to fill in the end. The chain employs TRBV30 and TRBJ1-5; D perhaps matches TRBD1 (5 bases). The CDR3 runs 14 residues. Trimming removed 3 bases from V and 1 base from J, with 10 bases in between. Germline V CDR1 and CDR2: GTSNPN, SVGIG (reference sequence). The CDR3 reads CAWRGLGSNQPQHF. CDR3 DNA, as far as it was read: TGTGCCTGGAGGGGGCTTGGAAGCAATCAGCCC.

Only a few counts were recorded for this clone. The read is 3 residues too short to cover the CDR3 end, so that end is filled in from the germline J gene. V and J are TRBV30 and TRBJ2-7; 9 nucleotides align to TRBD1. The CDR3 has 18 residues. The germline V gene has CDR1 GTSNPN and CDR2 SVGIG (reference sequence). Trimming took 3 bases from V and 3 from J; bases not matched to a gene: 18. CDR3 DNA (partial): TGTGCCTGGAGCCCCATAGGGACAGGGCTTGGGAAGGGCTACGAG. Translation gives CAWSPIGTGLGKGYE. The CDR3 in its entirety is CAWSPIGTGLGKGYEQYF.

This clone turned up a few times. From the germline J gene comes the end of the CDR3, since the read stops 3 residues before it. This chain connects TRBV19 to TRBJ1-2; D is unclear. The CDR3 length is 13 residues. CDR1 and CDR2 (germline): LNHDA, SQIVND (reference sequence). This chain's CDR3 is CASSLNQAGFYTF. Incomplete CDR3 DNA: TGTGCCAGTAGTCTCAACCAAGCAGGTTTC. Together with reference TRBV19 and TRBJ1-2, the CDR3 gives the full variable domain: DGGITQSPKYLFRKEGQNVTLSCEQNLNHDAMYWYRQDPGQGLRLIYYSQIVNDFQKGDIAEGYSVSREKKESFPLTVTSAQKNPTAFYLCASSLNQAGFYTFGSGTRLTVV.

This clone has a handful of counts. The CDR3 end falls 3 residues outside the read, so it is completed with the germline J gene. The chain combines TRBV19 with TRBJ1-2; D is uncertain. CDR1 is LNHDA and CDR2 is SQIVND in the germline V gene (reference sequence). The CDR3 extends over 13 amino acids. The ends were cut back, 7 bases at V and 3 bases at J, with 12 bases in the middle. The CDR3 reads CASTSRRDYGYTF. The sequenced CDR3 bases are TGTGCCAGTACAAGTCGGAGGGACTATGGC.

About this clone: The sequenced fragment ends 3 residues before the CDR3 boundary, so the rest is inferred from the germline J gene. The chain combines TRBV7-9 with TRBJ1-4, with D possibly TRBD1 on 5 matching bases. This CDR3 has 15 amino acids. The germline V gene encodes CDR1 SEHNR and CDR2 FQNEAQ (reference sequence). Trimming shortened V by 0 bases and J by 2 bases, and 7 bases separated the two germline ends. CDR3 residues: CASSLARGTNEKLFF. CDR3 DNA, as far as it was read: TGTGCCAGCAGCTTAGCCCGGGGGACTAATGAAAAA.

This clone has just a few counts. The sequenced fragment ends 3 residues before the CDR3 boundary, so the rest is inferred from the germline J gene. The chain carries TRBV6-1 and TRBJ2-5, with D maybe TRBD2 (7 bases). This CDR3 comprises 14 residues. CDR1 and CDR2 (germline): MNHNS, SASEGT. V was shortened by 2 bases and J by 5 bases, with 12 bases between the two germline ends. This chain's CDR3 is CASSERGAGETQYF. The sequenced CDR3 bases are TGTGCCAGCAGTGAACGGGGGGCCGGGGAGACC.

This clone was seen a few times. The CDR3 goes on 3 residues after the read ends, and that part is filled in from the germline J gene. V is TRBV19 and J is TRBJ1-6; TRBD1 aligns across 10 bases. With V trimmed by 3 bases and J by 1 base, 3 bases remained unmatched. The CDR3 runs to 17 residues. Germline loops: CDR1 LNHDA, CDR2 SQIVND (reference sequence). Incomplete CDR3 DNA: TGTGCCAGTAGTATCAAGGACAGGGGGTCCTATAATTCACCC. This translates into CASSIKDRGSYNSP. The whole CDR3 reads CASSIKDRGSYNSPLHF.

In the case of this clone: Sequencing ends 3 residues short of the CDR3 end; the germline J gene provides the rest. The chain combines TRBV7-3 with TRBJ2-1; 7 bases are a match to TRBD2. The CDR3 totals 15 residues. Germline V gene data show CDR1 as SGHTA and CDR2 as FQGTGA. Germline trimming cut 7 bases from V and 4 bases from J; bases unmatched to any gene: 10. Incomplete CDR3 DNA: TGTGCCAGCACCGACCAGGGCGGGGGTTACAATGAG. Translation gives CASTDQGGGYNE. In full, the CDR3 reads CASTDQGGGYNEQFF. The full variable domain, completed using reference TRBV7-3 and TRBJ2-1, is GAGVSQTPSNKVTEKGKYVELRCDPISGHTALYWYRQSLGQGPEFLIYFQGTGAADDSGLPNDRFFAVRPEGSVSTLKIQRTERGDSAVYLCASTDQGGGYNEQFFGPGTRLTVL.

A few counts support this clone. The read ends 3 residues early relative to the CDR3; the germline J gene fills the gap. This rearrangement joins TRBV7-8 to TRBJ2-1, with 9 nucleotides matching TRBD1. The CDR3 loop spans 17 amino acids. V shed 0 bases and J 4 bases; nucleotides not matched to a gene: 7. Germline lookup yields CDR1 SGHVS and CDR2 FQNEAQ. The CDR3 bases that were read are TGTGCCAGCAGCTTAGCCTTTTCCGGGACAGGGTACAATGAG. As protein: CASSLAFSGTGYNE. The whole CDR3 is CASSLAFSGTGYNEQFF.

In the case of this clone: The observed sequence ends 3 residues before the CDR3 terminus, with the missing tail filled in from the germline J gene. The chain uses TRBV19 and TRBJ2-1; D may be TRBD2 (5 bases). The V and J ends lost 5 bases and 4 bases respectively, with 9 bases between them. The CDR3 sequence is 13 residues long. CDR1 and CDR2 from the germline V gene are LNHDA and SQIVND (reference sequence). The CDR3 here is CASSPDLYNEQFF. CDR3 DNA, as far as it was read: TGTGCCAGTAGTCCGGACTTGTACAATGAG.

This clone was recorded a few times. Sequencing ends 3 residues short of the CDR3 end; the germline J gene provides the rest. The chain recombines TRBV5-1 with TRBJ2-5, with D perhaps matching TRBD2 (6 bases). This CDR3 region has 13 residues. Trimming removed 4 bases at V and 1 base at J, with 8 bases between. Germline loops: CDR1 SGHRS, CDR2 YFSETQ. Partial CDR3 DNA: TGCGCCAGCAGCATAGCGGTCCAAGAGACC. The encoded protein is CASSIAVQET. The CDR3 reads in full as CASSIAVQETQYF. Full variable domain (missing parts from reference TRBV5-1 and TRBJ2-5): KAGVTQTPRYLIKTRGQQVTLSCSPISGHRSVSWYQQTPGQGLQFLFEYFSETQRNKGNFPGRFSGRQFSNSRSEMNVSTLELGDSALYLCASSIAVQETQYFGPGTRLLVL.

Remarks on this clone: The read is 3 residues too short to cover the CDR3 end, so that end is filled in from the germline J gene. V usage is TRBV6-2 or TRBV6-3 and J usage is TRBJ1-2; TRBD1 agrees at 7 bases. V lost 5 bases and J lost 5; bases outside the gene matches: 11. The CDR3 is 15 amino acids. Germline loops: CDR1 MNHEY, CDR2 SVGEGT. CDR3 DNA (partial): TGTGCCAGCAGTCGGAGCGACAGGGTGACTTATGGC. Translated: CASSRSDRVTYG. The entire CDR3 is CASSRSDRVTYGYTF.

This clone was seen only a few times. The read falls 3 residues short of the CDR3 end, and the missing part is taken from the germline J gene. This rearrangement joins TRBV7-4 to TRBJ2-1, with D possibly being TRBD2 (7 bases). From germline, CDR1 is SGHVT and CDR2 SQSDAQ. Trimming removed 2 bases at V and 8 bases at J, with 13 bases between. The CDR3 length is 14 residues. CDR3 DNA (partial): TGTGCCAGCAGCTTACCCCCGGGGGGCGATGAG. The encoded protein is CASSLPPGGDE. The complete CDR3 protein is CASSLPPGGDEQFF.

In its sample, this clone was seen a few times. Coverage ceases 3 residues before the CDR3 finishes, and the germline J gene fills in the end. The chain has TRBV5-1 and TRBJ1-2, with 7 positions matching TRBD1. CDR1 is SGHRS and CDR2 is YFSETQ in the germline V gene. Trimming cost V 1 base and J 4 bases; bases outside gene matches: 1. This CDR3 contains 13 residues. CDR3 in amino acids: CASSLRDSYGYTF. Partial CDR3 DNA: TGCGCCAGCAGCTTGAGGGACAGCTATGGC.

This clone qualifies as medium-sized. The read ends 3 residues shy of where the CDR3 ends; the end is completed using the germline J gene. The same CDR3 also results from other DNA sequences found in this sample. The rearrangement uses TRBV18 and TRBJ2-7, with TRBD2 as a possible D gene (5 bases). V lost 0 bases and J 6 bases, leaving 9 bases between the germline ends. The CDR3 extends over 13 amino acids. Germline CDR1 reads KGHSH; CDR2 reads LQKENI. This CDR3 is CASSPPAGSEQYF. The sequenced part of the CDR3 DNA is TGTGCCAGCTCACCACCCGCGGGCTCCGAG.

In the case of this clone: The read gets to within 3 residues of the CDR3 end, and the germline J gene fills in the rest. This chain links TRBV7-2 with TRBJ2-1; 9 nucleotides agree with TRBD1. The V segment lost 5 bases and the J segment 4 bases; nucleotides outside the gene matches: 6. This CDR3 is built from 15 residues. Germline lookup yields CDR1 SGHTA and CDR2 FQGNSA. The sequenced CDR3 bases are TGTGCCAGCAGCCTTACAGGGGGCATATACAATGAG. This translates into CASSLTGGIYNE. The whole CDR3 protein reads CASSLTGGIYNEQFF.

A note on this clone: With the read ending 3 residues before the CDR3 end, the germline J gene is used to fill in that end. The V call is TRBV7-3, the J call TRBJ2-1, with TRBD2 matching over 13 bases. The trim removed 3 bases at V and 8 bases at J, leaving 4 bases unmatched. Germline CDR1 reads SGHTA; CDR2 reads FQGTGA. CDR3 size: 15 residues. This CDR3 is CASSFQTSGRHEQFF. The sequenced CDR3 bases are TGTGCCAGCAGCTTCCAGACTAGCGGGAGGCATGAG.

Points on this clone: The CDR3 is cut off 3 residues early in the read; its end comes from the germline J gene. The chain combines TRBV7-3 with TRBJ2-1, with D possibly matching TRBD1 (5 bases). V dropped 2 bases and J dropped 4 bases, with 12 bases sitting between them. Per the germline V gene, CDR1 is SGHTA and CDR2 is FQGTGA. This CDR3 has 15 residues. The DNA read from the CDR3 is TGTGCCAGCAGCTTAGGGGCACGCTCTTACAATGAG. It yields the protein CASSLGARSYNE. The whole CDR3 protein is CASSLGARSYNEQFF.

This clone was counted only a few times. The missing CDR3 end, 3 residues past where the read stops, is filled in from the germline J gene. The rearrangement uses TRBV19 and TRBJ2-6; unclear D gene. This CDR3 spans 13 amino acids. Germline V lookup: CDR1 LNHDA, CDR2 SQIVND (reference sequence). V lost 5 bases and J lost 2, with 4 bases in between. The chain's CDR3 is CASSVTGANVLTF. The CDR3 bases that were read are TGTGCCAGTAGTGTTACTGGGGCCAACGTC.

This clone was seen a handful of times. The DNA ends 3 residues before the CDR3 does, and the rest of the CDR3 is filled in from the germline J gene. The chain recombines TRBV18 with TRBJ2-3; D is perhaps TRBD1 (5 bases). Trimming pared 6 bases from V and 4 bases from J, leaving 17 bases between. From germline, CDR1 is KGHSH and CDR2 LQKENI. The CDR3 runs 15 residues. CDR3 DNA, as far as it was read: TGTGCCAGCTCGGTCGGGCTGTGGGGCGCAGATACG. It is translated as CASSVGLWGADT. The whole CDR3 reads CASSVGLWGADTQYF.